Sequencing of this TCR beta chain was carried out in a study of blood T cell repertoires in COVID-19. At the level of the study: Some COVID-19 samples were acute and others convalescent; all came from the United States, Italy and Spain.

V was trimmed by 5 bases and J by 5 bases, leaving 18 bases between them. Germline V gene sequence: CDR1 MNHEY, CDR2 SMNVEV (reference sequence). The CDR3 length is 15 residues. TCRdb's copy holds only in-frame clones and misses some; the assay was immunoSEQ multiplex PCR. This table holds about 38,000 clones, around four fifths found once. The sequence came from a man in his fifties with active COVID-19. Sequencing was carried out using peripheral blood. The J gene is TRBJ1-2, the V gene TRBV27; possibly TRBD1 for D (6 bases). In nucleotides, the CDR3 is TGTGCCAGCAGTGTGGGGACATCCCCGGGGTATGGCTACACCTTC. It translates to CASSVGTSPGYGYTF.